A selection of T cell receptor beta chains follows, all from one sample in a study of T-cell memory formation after mild COVID-19. TCRdb reprocessed the 5' RACE reads with MiXCR, giving one entry per CDR3 protein. The sample includes fewer than 150,000 distinct CDR3 sequences, 22% of them seen just once. Sample: PBMCs or a T cell subset sorted from them (not recorded which). These receptor sequences come from a man between 18 and 29 years old who had mild COVID-19 (a few samples of this study predate the infection). Cell type and time point are not known. CDR3s include the opening cysteine and the closing phenylalanine or tryptophan. A D gene is named only where the DNA matches it firmly.

TRBV7-8	TRBJ2-3	-	CASSSPPGATDTQYF
TRBV27	TRBJ2-1	TRBD1	CASSLGTARLLF
TRBV4-2	TRBJ2-1	TRBD1	CASSQDGDEQGARNEQFF
TRBV29-1	TRBJ2-1	-	CSARTGGANEQFF
TRBV4-3	TRBJ1-5	-	CASSHRPVKNQPQHF
TRBV12-3/TRBV12-4	TRBJ2-4	TRBD1	CASSVQGDIQYF
TRBV24-1	TRBJ1-3	-	CATSDLGCLTGNTIYF
TRBV20-1	TRBJ1-5	TRBD1	CSAGQGASNQPQHF
TRBV7-9	TRBJ2-2	-	CASSVTGELFF
TRBV4-3	TRBJ1-6	-	CASSPTLGEPRSPLHF
TRBV6-5	TRBJ2-7	TRBD2	CASSYSAGGSTRLEYF
TRBV5-1	TRBJ2-3	-	CASSLVASTDTQYF
TRBV24-1	TRBJ2-3	-	CATSDYGYSVFTDTQYF
TRBV6-6	TRBJ1-2	-	CASSYSLDIYNYGYTF
TRBV27	TRBJ1-1	TRBD1	CASSLLTGEEAFF
TRBV4-1	TRBJ2-2	-	CASSQPASTGELFF
TRBV6-5	TRBJ2-6	-	CASSSNNVLTF
TRBV7-9	TRBJ2-6	-	CASSLVVGAGANVLTF
TRBV12-3/TRBV12-4	TRBJ2-3	-	CASSLGQNTDTQYF
TRBV12-3/TRBV12-4	TRBJ2-5	TRBD2	CASGYGGARETQYF
TRBV6-4	TRBJ2-2	-	CASRVTGFDGELFF
TRBV2	TRBJ2-1	-	CASSVGGPYNEQFF
TRBV7-9	TRBJ1-2	-	CASSLGTGLYGYTF
TRBV7-9	TRBJ2-7	-	CASSPGRGEQYF
TRBV12-3/TRBV12-4	TRBJ1-2	TRBD1	CASSSGQANYGYTF
TRBV7-9	TRBJ2-6	TRBD1	CASGQGVGANVLTF
TRBV29-1	TRBJ2-5	-	CSVDSGDQETQYF
TRBV6-5	TRBJ1-4	TRBD1	CASSYTGTGETLGEKLFF
TRBV4-1	TRBJ2-1	-	CASSGGLNEQFF
TRBV2	TRBJ2-7	-	CASSDTSGAEQYF
TRBV12-5	TRBJ2-5	TRBD2	CASGLSSGGFETQYF
TRBV4-3	TRBJ2-1	TRBD2	CASSPRLGTSGYNEQFF
TRBV29-1	TRBJ2-1	TRBD2	CSVDWVAGEDNEQFF
TRBV4-3	TRBJ2-1	-	CASSQDLGGVTGNEQFF
TRBV12-3/TRBV12-4	TRBJ2-4	TRBD1	CASSTGTGRRLAKNIQYF
TRBV4-1	TRBJ2-1	-	CASSHAGGYNEQFF
TRBV7-8	TRBJ2-5	-	CASRNREGAKETQYF
TRBV6-2/TRBV6-3	TRBJ2-7	-	CASSYRIGTGGFSYEQYF
TRBV14	TRBJ2-1	-	CASSQEDRGPVGNEQFF
TRBV20-1	TRBJ1-2	TRBD1	CSASGQGDGGYTF
TRBV27	TRBJ2-7	TRBD2	CASSLLASGHYEQYF
TRBV20-1	TRBJ1-2	-	CSARDTSRGYGYTF
TRBV9	TRBJ2-1	TRBD2	CASSLGTSGGSYNEQFF
TRBV4-1	TRBJ2-1	-	CASSQSGLVF
TRBV7-9	TRBJ1-2	TRBD1	CASSFAPITTGVKGYTF